The 12 T cell receptor beta chains below all came from one sample that was sequenced in a study of blood T cell repertoires in COVID-19. Profiled with immunoSEQ multiplex PCR; TCRdb holds only in-frame clones, not every one. In the table there are 100,000 to 150,000 clones, about 88% of which are singletons. Sequencing was done on a sample of peripheral blood. The receptors shown here come from a man in his 60s with COVID-19, enrolled during active disease.

The rearrangement links TRBV7-9 to TRBJ2-1; TRBD2 matches at 9 bases. The germline V gene has CDR1 SEHNR and CDR2 FQNEAQ (reference sequence). The CDR3 has 14 amino acids. V shed 5 bases and J 8 bases; nucleotides not matched to a gene: 7. DNA of the CDR3: TGTGCCAGCAGCCCGGGACTAGCTATAGATGAGCAGTTCTTC. Translated: CASSPGLAIDEQFF.

In its sample, this clone ranks as medium-sized. The chain combines TRBV5-1 with TRBJ2-5; tentative D call: TRBD2 (5 bases). The CDR3 sequence is 16 residues long. The V gene's germline CDR1 is SGHRS and CDR2 YFSETQ. Trimming removed 4 bases at V and 4 bases at J, with 20 bases between. The CDR3 loop is CASSVSGGGIGETQYF. DNA of the CDR3: TGCGCCAGCAGCGTGAGCGGAGGAGGAATTGGAGAGACCCAGTACTTC.

This chain links TRBV19 with TRBJ1-2; 7 bases are shared with TRBD1. Germline values: CDR1 LNHDA, CDR2 SQIVND (reference sequence). The CDR3 consists of 14 residues. V dropped 7 bases and J dropped 5; count of bases not matched to a gene: 10. CDR3 loop: CASINHRGVYGYTF. In DNA, the CDR3 is TGTGCCAGTATTAATCACAGGGGTGTGTATGGCTACACCTTC.

The chain combines TRBV2 with TRBJ1-4; TRBD1 aligns across 7 bases. V trimming: 8 bases; J trimming: 8 bases; junction bases outside the gene matches: 8. Germline V gene sequence: CDR1 SNHLY, CDR2 FYNNEI. The CDR3 is made up of 13 amino acids. The CDR3 region has the DNA TGTGCCAGCGGAAGGGGGCAACAAGAAAAACTGTTTTTT. It is translated as CASGRGQQEKLFF.

The V and J genes are TRBV4-1 and TRBJ2-1; 7 bases align to TRBD1. Germline V gene sequence: CDR1 MGHRA, CDR2 YSYEKL. The length of the CDR3 is 17 residues. The V gene end was trimmed by 3 bases and the J gene end by 3 bases; junction bases not matched to a gene: 11. DNA for the CDR3: TGCGCCAGCAGCCAGCCCAGACAGGGCGATAGCTACAATGAGCAGTTCTTC. Translated, it gives CASSQPRQGDSYNEQFF.

The chain recombines TRBV18 with TRBJ2-5; D gene ambiguous. V dropped 2 bases and J dropped 5 bases, with 9 bases sitting between them. The CDR3 extends over 13 amino acids. The germline V gene encodes CDR1 KGHSH and CDR2 LQKENI. This chain's CDR3 is CASSPSVVETQYF. In DNA form, the CDR3 reads TGTGCCAGCTCACCATCGGTGGTGGAGACCCAGTACTTC.

The J gene is TRBJ1-6, the V gene TRBV7-2, with 8 nucleotides matching TRBD1. CDR1 and CDR2 from the germline V gene are SGHTA and FQGNSA. This CDR3 comprises 15 residues. The trim removed 5 bases at V and 8 bases at J, leaving 8 bases unmatched. The CDR3 sequence: CASSPDRALDSPLHF. The CDR3 DNA sequence: TGTGCCAGCAGCCCGGACAGGGCGCTCGATTCACCCCTCCACTTT.

The chain uses TRBV6-5 and TRBJ1-2, with TRBD1 identical over 7 bases. V trimming: 7 bases; J trimming: 0 bases; junction bases outside the gene matches: 8. The germline gives CDR1 MNHEY, CDR2 SVGAGI. The CDR3 spans 15 residues. The CDR3 DNA reads TGTGCCAGCACCTCCCCCAGGGGGTCTAACTATGGCTACACCTTC. Translated: CASTSPRGSNYGYTF.

The genes are TRBV5-1 and TRBJ2-2; TRBD2 agrees at 8 bases. This CDR3 comprises 15 residues. The V segment lost 5 bases and the J segment 4 bases; nucleotides outside the gene matches: 7. Germline V lookup: CDR1 SGHRS, CDR2 YFSETQ. CDR3 bases: TGCGCCAGCAGTCCGCGGACTAGCTTCACCGGGGAGCTGTTTTTT. Amino acids: CASSPRTSFTGELFF.

V and J are TRBV29-1 and TRBJ1-1; D might be TRBD1 (5 bases). The CDR3 totals 11 residues. V shed 4 bases and J shed 3 bases, with 6 bases lying between them. From germline, CDR1 is SQVTM and CDR2 ANQGSEA. The CDR3 here is CSVVRDTEAFF. DNA of the CDR3: TGCAGCGTTGTCAGGGACACTGAAGCTTTCTTT.

This chain uses TRBV18 with TRBJ1-1; D remains unclear. V was shortened by 3 bases and J by 0 bases, with 8 bases between the two germline ends. There are 14 residues in the CDR3. Germline-derived CDR1 and CDR2 are KGHSH and LQKENI. CDR3 in amino acids: CASSPLTMNTEAFF. The CDR3 region has the DNA TGTGCCAGCTCACCGCTTACAATGAACACTGAAGCTTTCTTT.

V is TRBV3-1 (or the pseudogene TRBV3-2) and J is TRBJ2-7, with a weak D call TRBD1 (5 bases). The germline gives CDR1 LGHDT, CDR2 YNNKEL (reference sequence). V was clipped by 0 bases and J by 2 bases, with 14 bases between them. The CDR3 is 16 residues long. The CDR3 reads CASSQDWGRGTYEQYF. The CDR3 nucleotides are TGTGCCAGCAGCCAAGATTGGGGCAGAGGAACCTACGAGCAGTACTTC.